The 19 T cell receptor beta chains presented below share a single source sample, sequenced in a study of blood T cell repertoires in COVID-19. The data were produced by immunoSEQ multiplex PCR, yet TCRdb's version contains in-frame clones alone and is incomplete. Of roughly 190,000 clones listed, around nine tenths are singletons. Specimen: peripheral blood. All receptors come from a man aged 18 to 29 with active or convalescent COVID-19.

The rearrangement uses TRBV27 and TRBJ1-1; 7 bases map to TRBD1. CDR1 is MNHEY, CDR2 SMNVEV, per germline (reference sequence). Germline trimming cut 5 bases from V and 4 bases from J; bases unmatched to any gene: 7. The CDR3 has 14 residues. The DNA of the CDR3 is TGTGCCAGCAGTCGAAGGGACAGTTCCACTGAAGCTTTCTTT. Residues: CASSRRDSSTEAFF.

The chain uses TRBV5-4 and TRBJ2-7; TRBD2 aligns across 10 bases. Germline-derived CDR1 and CDR2 are SGHNT and YYREEE (reference sequence). This CDR3 has 14 residues. Losses at the gene ends were 2 bases for V and 1 base for J; bases not matched to a gene: 0. The CDR3 sequence is CASSFSGRSYEQYF. CDR3 coding DNA: TGTGCCAGCAGCTTTAGCGGGAGGTCCTACGAGCAGTACTTC.

This chain uses TRBV3-1 (or the pseudogene TRBV3-2) with TRBJ1-4; 7 positions match TRBD1. The CDR3 totals 15 residues. V was pared by 4 bases and J by 8 bases, with 10 bases of the junction left unmatched. Germline values: CDR1 LGHDT, CDR2 YNNKEL (reference sequence). The CDR3 spells CASSLQTGPEEKLFF. In DNA, the CDR3 is TGTGCCAGCAGCCTCCAGACAGGGCCTGAGGAAAAACTGTTTTTT.

The genes are TRBV5-1 and TRBJ1-1; a weak D match, TRBD1 (6 bases). The CDR3 consists of 15 residues. Trimming left V 3 bases short and J 0 bases short, with 12 bases between. Germline CDR1 SGHRS, CDR2 YFSETQ. Here the CDR3 reads CASSSRDTMNTEAFF. The CDR3 bases are TGCGCCAGCAGCTCCCGGGACACCATGAACACTGAAGCTTTCTTT.

The chain recombines TRBV27 with TRBJ2-7; 11 bases are shared with TRBD2. The germline gives CDR1 MNHEY, CDR2 SMNVEV (reference sequence). This CDR3 spans 16 amino acids. Losses at the gene ends were 1 base for V and 0 bases for J; bases not matched to a gene: 2. CDR3 amino acids: CASSLCTSGGSYEQYV. The CDR3 region has the DNA TGTGCCAGCAGTTTATGTACTAGCGGGGGCTCCTACGAGCAGTACGTC.

The sample holds a few counts of this clone. This sequence joins TRBV20-1 and TRBJ1-2; D might be TRBD1 (5 bases). The CDR3 consists of 11 residues. Germline CDR1 DFQATT, CDR2 SNEGSKA (reference sequence). With 5 bases removed from V and 3 bases from J, the gap between germline ends came to 7 bases. The CDR3 here is CSAGGDYGYTF. The DNA of the CDR3 is TGCAGTGCTGGGGGGGACTATGGCTACACCTTC.

This clone was counted a few times. This rearrangement joins TRBV27 to TRBJ2-5, with TRBD2 identical over 9 bases. CDR3 length equals 15 residues. Losses at the gene ends were 0 bases for V and 5 bases for J; bases not matched to a gene: 4. CDR1 and CDR2 (germline): MNHEY, SMNVEV (reference sequence). The CDR3 protein is CASSLSRGGRETQYF. The CDR3 nucleotides are TGTGCCAGCAGTTTATCGCGGGGGGGTCGGGAGACCCAGTACTTC.

There are a few counts of this clone. The rearrangement uses TRBV6-5 and TRBJ2-7, with TRBD2 as a possible D gene (5 bases). V was shortened by 0 bases and J by 5 bases, with 8 bases between the two germline ends. Germline CDR1 reads MNHEY; CDR2 reads SVGAGI. The CDR3 extends over 13 amino acids. CDR3 sequence (DNA): TGTGCCAGCAGTTACTCAACGGGAAACGAGCAGTACTTC. Its protein product is CASSYSTGNEQYF.

The J gene is TRBJ2-3, the V gene TRBV10-3; 13 positions match TRBD2. This CDR3 has 14 amino acids. The V segment lost 10 bases and the J segment 8 bases; nucleotides outside the gene matches: 9. Germline values: CDR1 ENHRY, CDR2 SYGVKD. In nucleotides, the CDR3 is TGTGCCACCGGACTAGCGGGAGAACTGGGTACGCAGTATTTT. Translating gives CATGLAGELGTQYF.

J is TRBJ2-3 and V is TRBV6-1, with a possible D match to TRBD2 (5 bases). The CDR3 spans 13 residues. The V end lost 6 bases, the J end lost 2 bases, and 9 bases lay between the germline ends. The germline CDR1 and CDR2 sequences are MNHNS and SASEGT. The DNA of the CDR3 is TGTGCCAGCAGAGCGGCTTACACAGATACGCAGTATTTT. It codes for CASRAAYTDTQYF.

The chain combines TRBV7-2 with TRBJ1-6; D is undetermined. Germline-derived CDR1 and CDR2 are SGHTA and FQGNSA. The CDR3 sequence is 14 residues long. Between the trimmed V and J ends, which lost 8 bases and 2 bases, there was a span of 10 bases. In DNA, the CDR3 is TGTGCCAGCGACTGGTTCCCCTATAATTCACCCCTCCACTTT. This codes for CASDWFPYNSPLHF.

V is TRBV29-1 and J is TRBJ1-1; D uncertain. The CDR3 has 15 residues. Trimming took off 3 bases at V and 0 bases at J, with 14 bases between the two ends. CDR1 SQVTM and CDR2 ANQGSEA come from the germline V gene. CDR3 residues: CSVDYGTGLNTEAFF. CDR3 nucleotide sequence: TGCAGCGTTGATTACGGTACTGGTCTGAACACTGAAGCTTTCTTT.

J is TRBJ1-5 and V is TRBV24-1; possibly TRBD1 for D (6 bases). This CDR3 is 11 amino acids long. Germline values: CDR1 KGHDR, CDR2 SFDVKD. Trimming left V 9 bases short and J 7 bases short, with 9 bases between. The CDR3 region has the DNA TGTGCCACCGGTCAGGGGCAGCCCCAGCATTTT. This encodes CATGQGQPQHF.

The chain recombines TRBV4-2 with TRBJ2-7, with 14 positions matching TRBD2. The V gene end was trimmed by 5 bases and the J gene end by 6 bases; junction bases not matched to a gene: 12. Germline CDR1 LGHNA, CDR2 YNFKEQ. The CDR3 length is 17 residues. The CDR3 loop reads CASSTGTSGSVLGEQYF. CDR3 in DNA: TGTGCCAGCAGCACCGGGACTAGCGGGAGCGTTTTAGGCGAGCAGTACTTC.

This clone appeared once. The genes are TRBV3-1 (or the pseudogene TRBV3-2) and TRBJ1-2; 9 bases align to TRBD1. The CDR3 is made up of 15 amino acids. V dropped 3 bases and J dropped 6; count of bases not matched to a gene: 8. Germline values: CDR1 LGHDT, CDR2 YNNKEL (reference sequence). The CDR3 DNA follows: TGTGCCAGCAGCCATCCCAACGGACAGGGGAATGGCTACACCTTC. This translates into CASSHPNGQGNGYTF.

This clone was found once. The chain is built from TRBV5-1 and TRBJ2-1, with 7 bases lining up with TRBD2. The CDR3 is 16 amino acids. Per germline, CDR1 SGHRS and CDR2 YFSETQ. The junction had 9 bases not matched to a gene; V was cut back by 4 bases and J by 2 bases. In DNA, the CDR3 is TGCGCCAGCAGCCCCCCTCTAGCGGAGGCCTACAATGAGCAGTTCTTC. Translated: CASSPPLAEAYNEQFF.

V gene TRBV7-9 combines with J gene TRBJ2-7; 9 positions agree with TRBD1. CDR1 and CDR2 from the germline V gene are SEHNR and FQNEAQ (reference sequence). The ends lost 1 base at V and 2 bases at J; junction bases unmatched: 3. This CDR3 comprises 15 residues. CDR3 region: CASSLGDRATYEQYF. Here the CDR3 DNA reads TGTGCCAGCAGCTTAGGGGACAGGGCCACCTACGAGCAGTACTTC.

V is TRBV25-1 and J is TRBJ2-3, with TRBD2 as a possible D gene (6 bases). CDR1 and CDR2 (germline): MGHDK, SYGVNS. This CDR3 is 16 amino acids long. V lost 6 bases to trimming and J lost 5 bases, with 21 bases between them. DNA of the CDR3: TGTGCCAGCAGCACCAGCACTAGCCTGACTGGAGATACGCAGTATTTT. It codes for CASSTSTSLTGDTQYF.

The V and J genes are TRBV27 and TRBJ1-1; D perhaps matches TRBD1 (6 bases). The germline CDR1 and CDR2 sequences are MNHEY and SMNVEV (reference sequence). CDR3 length: 13 amino acids. V dropped 5 bases and J dropped 2 bases, with 9 bases sitting between them. The CDR3 coding sequence is TGTGCCAGCAGTGGACAGATAAACACTGAAGCTTTCTTT. Its translation: CASSGQINTEAFF.